These 14 T cell receptor beta chains were sequenced from one sample in a study of OX40 agonist ivuxolimab in advanced cancers. Measured with immunoSEQ multiplex PCR; TCRdb has only the in-frame clones, and not every one. The sample has under 85,000 clones, about 91% seen once. Sample: CD4+ or CD8+ T cells sorted from blood, taken in a trial of the OX40 agonist ivuxolimab. The receptors were sampled from an adult with an advanced solid tumor such as melanoma, head and neck, liver or kidney cancer.

The gene calls are TRBV2 and TRBJ1-5; a weak D match, TRBD1 (5 bases). Germline V gene data show CDR1 as SNHLY and CDR2 as FYNNEI. Trimming removed 7 bases at V and 3 bases at J, with 19 bases between. This CDR3 contains 16 residues. The CDR3 is CASNRDGGWDNQPQHF. The CDR3 nucleotides are TGTGCCAGCAATAGGGATGGGGGTTGGGACAATCAGCCCCAGCATTTT.

CDR3 bases: TGTGCCAGCAAGCGGGGCCTCAGGTCTGAAGCTTTCTTT. The encoded protein is CASKRGLRSEAFF. The chain joins TRBV6-5 to TRBJ1-1, with D maybe TRBD1 (5 bases). The CDR3 sequence is 13 residues long. V shed 7 bases and J shed 6 bases, with 15 bases lying between them. Germline V gene lookup returns CDR1 MNHEY and CDR2 SVGAGI.

V and J are TRBV5-1 and TRBJ2-2; maybe TRBD2 (6 bases). The CDR3 loop spans 15 amino acids. The germline V gene has CDR1 SGHRS and CDR2 YFSETQ. Trimming removed 1 base at V and 2 bases at J, with 9 bases between. The CDR3: CASSLRRDNTGELFF. The DNA of the CDR3 is TGCGCCAGCAGCTTGCGGAGGGACAACACCGGGGAGCTGTTTTTT.

The chain combines TRBV29-1 with TRBJ1-4; 12 nucleotides match TRBD1. V shed 6 bases and J 3 bases; nucleotides not matched to a gene: 17. This CDR3 is 19 amino acids long. The V gene's germline CDR1 is SQVTM and CDR2 ANQGSEA. The chain's CDR3 is CSVSVLSGQGAIPNEKLFF. In DNA form, the CDR3 reads TGCAGCGTCTCCGTCCTATCGGGACAGGGGGCTATTCCTAATGAAAAACTGTTTTTT.

CDR3 DNA: TGTGCCAGCAGCTCCTTCCGCGGGAATGAGCAGTTCTTC. Its protein is CASSSFRGNEQFF. The chain is built from TRBV6-4 and TRBJ2-1; possible D gene TRBD2, 5 bases. This CDR3 is built from 13 residues. Germline-derived CDR1 and CDR2 are MRHNA and SNTAGT. The ends were cut back, 6 bases at V and 7 bases at J, with 13 bases in the middle.

The J gene is TRBJ1-5, the V gene TRBV18; a possible D gene is TRBD1 (5 bases). The CDR3 spans 15 residues. CDR1 is KGHSH, CDR2 LQKENI, per germline. V was shortened by 3 bases and J by 4 bases, with 13 bases between the two germline ends. CDR3 region: CASSPPTGLNQPQHF. CDR3 coding DNA: TGTGCCAGCTCACCTCCAACAGGCCTTAATCAGCCCCAGCATTTT.

The chain recombines TRBV18 with TRBJ1-6; 7 bases line up with TRBD1. Per the germline V gene, CDR1 is KGHSH and CDR2 is LQKENI. With 1 base clipped from V and 7 bases from J, the junction kept 4 bases outside the gene matches. CDR3 length equals 15 residues. CDR3 residues: CASSPLDRENSPLHF. CDR3 DNA: TGTGCCAGCTCACCACTAGACAGGGAGAATTCACCCCTCCACTTT.

The CDR3 sequence: CASSPPRLQETQYF. For the CDR3, the DNA is TGTGCCAGCTCACCACCACGACTGCAAGAGACCCAGTACTTC. The chain is built from TRBV18 and TRBJ2-5, with D hard to call. Between the trimmed V and J ends, which lost 0 bases and 2 bases, there was a span of 7 bases. Germline CDR1 and CDR2: KGHSH and LQKENI. The CDR3 spans 14 residues.

The V call is TRBV7-9, the J call TRBJ1-1; D ambiguous. The CDR3 consists of 8 residues. Germline V gene sequence: CDR1 SEHNR, CDR2 FQNEAQ (reference sequence). V dropped 5 bases and J dropped 14 bases, with 6 bases sitting between them. The CDR3 loop is CASSLGFF. The CDR3, as DNA: TGTGCCAGCAGCCTGGGCTTCTTT.

The chain has TRBV10-2 and TRBJ1-1; possible D gene TRBD1, 6 bases. Trimming shortened V by 7 bases and J by 1 base, and 13 bases separated the two germline ends. Per the germline V gene, CDR1 is WSHSY and CDR2 is SAAADI. The CDR3 consists of 14 residues. This CDR3 reads CASTPAGANTEAFF. The CDR3, as DNA: TGCGCCAGCACCCCTGCAGGGGCGAACACTGAAGCTTTCTTT.

The genes are TRBV18 and TRBJ1-1; D remains ambiguous. The V gene's germline CDR1 is KGHSH and CDR2 LQKENI. CDR3 length equals 13 residues. V lost 2 bases and J lost 1, with 5 bases in between. The CDR3 is CASSPNPNTEAFF. The CDR3 nucleotides are TGTGCCAGCTCACCAAATCCGAACACTGAAGCTTTCTTT. Supplemented by reference TRBV18 and TRBJ1-1, the full variable domain reads NAGVMQNPRHLVRRRGQEARLRCSPMKGHSHVYWYRQLPEEGLKFMVYLQKENIIDESGMPKERFSAEFPKEGPSILRIQQVVRGDSAAYFCASSPNPNTEAFFGQGTRLTVV.

The chain is built from TRBV10-1 and TRBJ2-1; D gene ambiguous. Deletions cut 3 bases from V and 6 bases from J, with 9 bases between. Germline assignment: CDR1 WNHNN and CDR2 SYGVQD (reference sequence). This CDR3 region has 13 residues. The CDR3 region has the DNA TGCGCCAGCAGTGACTGGGGAAGCAATGAGCAGTTCTTC. The encoded protein is CASSDWGSNEQFF.

V gene TRBV2 combines with J gene TRBJ2-1; TRBD2 agrees at 7 bases. Per germline, CDR1 SNHLY and CDR2 FYNNEI. The CDR3 is 14 amino acids. V gave up 9 bases and J gave up 1 base; unmatched junction bases: 6. Here the CDR3 reads CASHPGGSYNEQFF. The CDR3 coding sequence is TGTGCCAGTCACCCGGGGGGATCCTACAATGAGCAGTTCTTC.

The genes are TRBV30 and TRBJ1-3; no clear D. Trimming pared 3 bases from V and 1 base from J, leaving 7 bases between. The CDR3 is 13 residues long. The germline gives CDR1 GTSNPN, CDR2 SVGIG (reference sequence). CDR3 in DNA: TGTGCCTGGAGGGTCCCTTCTGGAAACACCATATATTTT. It specifies CAWRVPSGNTIYF.